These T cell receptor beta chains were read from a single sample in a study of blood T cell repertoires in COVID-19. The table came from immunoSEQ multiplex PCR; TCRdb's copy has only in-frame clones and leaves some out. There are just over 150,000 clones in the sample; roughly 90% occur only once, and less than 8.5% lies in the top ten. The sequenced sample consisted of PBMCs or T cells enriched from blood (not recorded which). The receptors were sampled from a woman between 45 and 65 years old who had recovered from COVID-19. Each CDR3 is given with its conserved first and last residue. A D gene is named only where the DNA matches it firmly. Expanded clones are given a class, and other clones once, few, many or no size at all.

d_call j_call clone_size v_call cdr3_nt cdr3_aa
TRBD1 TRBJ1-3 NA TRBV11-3 TGTGCCAGCAGCCCCGAGACAGGGGTTGGAAACACCATATATTTT CASSPETGVGNTIYF
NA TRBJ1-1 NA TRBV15 TGTGCCACCAGCAGCTCCCGGGGGCCACGGGGGGACACTGAAGCTTTCTTT CATSSSRGPRGDTEAFF
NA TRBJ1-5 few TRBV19 TGTGCCAGTAAGACAGGCAATCAGCCCCAGCATTTT CASKTGNQPQHF
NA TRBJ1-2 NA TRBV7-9 TGTGCCAGCAGCTCGTCTGGGAGAGGGAGGAACTATGGCTACACCTTC CASSSSGRGRNYGYTF
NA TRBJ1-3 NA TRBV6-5 TGTGCCAGCAGTATCTACAGGGCCGTATCAAACACCATATATTTT CASSIYRAVSNTIYF
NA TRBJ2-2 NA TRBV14 TGTGCCAGCAGCCAAGATCTCGTCGGGGAGCTGTTTTTT CASSQDLVGELFF
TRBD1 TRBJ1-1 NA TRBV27 TGTGCCAGCAGTTCCCGTACGGACAGGGTAAACATAGACGCTTTCTTT CASSSRTDRVNIDAFF
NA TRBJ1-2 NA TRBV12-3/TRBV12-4 TGTGCCAGCAGTCCCAGGGGTGGCTACACCTTC CASSPRGGYTF
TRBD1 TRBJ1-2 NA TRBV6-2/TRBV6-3 TGTGCCAGCAGTTACTCACCCCGGGACAGAGATAACTATGGCTACACCTTC CASSYSPRDRDNYGYTF
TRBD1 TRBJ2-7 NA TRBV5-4 TGTGCCAGCAGCCCTCCGGGACAGGGGGTATACGAGCAGTACTTC CASSPPGQGVYEQYF
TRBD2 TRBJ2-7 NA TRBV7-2 TGTGCCAGCAGCCTCCCGACCGGACTAGCCCCCGTGGGCGAGCAGTACTTC CASSLPTGLAPVGEQYF
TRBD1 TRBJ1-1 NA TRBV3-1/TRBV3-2 TGTGCCAGCAGCAGAGGACAGGTGAACACTGAAGCTTTCTTT CASSRGQVNTEAFF
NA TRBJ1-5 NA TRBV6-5 TGTGCCAGCAGGAGGACAGTCCAGGCAAATCAGCCCCAGCATTTT CASRRTVQANQPQHF
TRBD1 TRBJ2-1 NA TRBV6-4 TGTGCCAGCAGCAGGGGGTCCTACAATGAGCAGTTCTTC CASSRGSYNEQFF
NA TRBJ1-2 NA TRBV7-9 TGTGCCAGCAGCTTCGACTATGGCTACACCTTC CASSFDYGYTF
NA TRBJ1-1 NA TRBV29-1 TGCAGCGCCGCGGCGAACACTGAAGCTTTCTTT CSAAANTEAFF
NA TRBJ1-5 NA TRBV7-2 TGTGCCAGCAGCTTGCGAACGGTCGGGAGCAATCAGCCCCAGCATTTT CASSLRTVGSNQPQHF
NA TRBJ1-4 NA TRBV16 TGTGCCAGCAGCCGCAAGGGAGGGGAAGAAAAACTGTTTTTT CASSRKGGEEKLFF
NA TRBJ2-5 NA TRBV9 TGTGCCAGCAGCGTAGGAATGGCCCAAGAGACCCAGTACTTC CASSVGMAQETQYF
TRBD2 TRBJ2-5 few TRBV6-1 TGTGCCAGCAGTGAACTAGCGGGGGGGCCAGAGACCCAGTACTTC CASSELAGGPETQYF